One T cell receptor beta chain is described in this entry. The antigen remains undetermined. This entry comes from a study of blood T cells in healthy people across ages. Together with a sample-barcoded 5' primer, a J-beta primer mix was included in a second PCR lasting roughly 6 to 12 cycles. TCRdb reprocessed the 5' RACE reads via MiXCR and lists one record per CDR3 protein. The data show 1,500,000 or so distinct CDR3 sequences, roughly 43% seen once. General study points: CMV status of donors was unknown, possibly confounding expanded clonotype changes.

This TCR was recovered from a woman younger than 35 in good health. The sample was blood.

The CDR3 loop reads CASSQGRLKTNSPLHF. CDR3 DNA: TGCGCCAGCAGCCAAGGAAGGTTGAAGACAAATTCACCCCTCCACTTT. This chain uses TRBV4-1 with TRBJ1-6; no firm D call. Looked up from germline, CDR1 is MGHRA and CDR2 is YSYEKL. V gave up 1 base and J gave up 7 bases, with 14 bases separating them. This CDR3 contains 16 residues.